The 27 T cell receptor beta chains listed next were all sequenced from one sample in a study of post-analysis software for immune sequencing data. Whole-study findings and limits: Patients showed TRBV5-6, TRBV5-1 and TRBV20-1 among four to six TRBV segments more frequent than in controls.

No antigens are known for them. Unique-molecular-identifier-tagged TCR beta cDNA libraries were used. TCRdb reprocessed the PCR reads via MiXCR and lists one record per CDR3 protein. This sample has around 200,000 distinct CDR3 sequences; roughly 30% occur once, and the top ten carry approximately 3%. The sample consisted of blood. The source of these receptors is a girl between 2 and 17 years old with multiple sclerosis.

This clonotype was found many times. V is TRBV5-1 and J is TRBJ2-4; 11 bases line up with TRBD1. Germline values: CDR1 SGHRS, CDR2 YFSETQ. The trim removed 2 bases at V and 6 bases at J, leaving 7 bases unmatched. CDR3 size: 16 residues. The CDR3 DNA reads TGCGCCAGCAGCTTAAGTTCCGGGACAGGGGGAAACATTCAGTACTTC. This encodes CASSLSSGTGGNIQYF.

This clonotype appeared many times. The gene calls are TRBV5-6 and TRBJ1-2; D not resolved. The ends were cut back, 1 base at V and 7 bases at J, with 17 bases in the middle. Germline V gene lookup returns CDR1 SGHDT and CDR2 YYEEEE. CDR3 size: 15 residues. The CDR3 DNA sequence: TGTGCCAGCAGCTTGTTAGTCGGTCGTAACCGTGGCTACACCTTC. As protein: CASSLLVGRNRGYTF.

The V gene is TRBV28, the J gene TRBJ2-5, with D tentatively TRBD1 or TRBD2 (5 bases each). Trimming shortened V by 7 bases and J by 5 bases, and 20 bases separated the two germline ends. The CDR3 is made up of 15 amino acids. Germline values: CDR1 MDHEN, CDR2 SYDVKM. CDR3 protein: CASTSGTNLGETQYF. The CDR3 DNA reads as TGTGCCAGCACTTCCGGGACGAACTTAGGGGAGACCCAGTACTTC.

This clonotype was recorded many times. The rearrangement joins TRBV12-3 or TRBV12-4 to TRBJ1-6, with D perhaps TRBD1 (6 bases). V lost 7 bases and J lost 0, with 10 bases in between. The length of the CDR3 is 15 residues. This CDR3 reads CASKTGSSYNSPLHF. CDR3 nucleotides: TGTGCCAGCAAAACAGGGAGCTCCTATAATTCACCCCTCCACTTT.

This clonotype was picked up many times. The rearrangement links TRBV20-1 to TRBJ2-3, with TRBD2 as a possible D gene (6 bases). The germline CDR1 and CDR2 sequences are DFQATT and SNEGSKA (reference sequence). This CDR3 contains 13 residues. V lost 6 bases, J lost 0 bases, and 10 bases lay in between. CDR3 nucleotide sequence: TGCAGTGCCATAGCGGATAGCACAGATACGCAGTATTTT. Its protein is CSAIADSTDTQYF.

The genes are TRBV20-1 and TRBJ2-3, with D perhaps TRBD1 (6 bases). The germline V gene encodes CDR1 DFQATT and CDR2 SNEGSKA (reference sequence). The V end was cut by 6 bases, the J end by 3 bases, with 16 bases between. The CDR3 loop spans 14 amino acids. As DNA, the CDR3 is TGCAGTGCAGCCGATCCAAGGGGGACAGATACGCAGTATTTT. This sequence encodes CSAADPRGTDTQYF.

The J gene is TRBJ2-3, the V gene TRBV28; TRBD1 agrees at 7 bases. Unmatched junction bases numbered 5, after V lost 3 bases and J lost 2 bases. The CDR3 has 15 amino acids. Germline V gives CDR1 MDHEN, CDR2 SYDVKM. The CDR3 sequence: CASSFRQGHTDTQYF. The CDR3 DNA follows: TGTGCCAGCAGTTTTAGACAGGGCCACACAGATACGCAGTATTTT.

This chain uses TRBV20-1 with TRBJ1-4; D remains unclear. V lost 4 bases to trimming and J lost 7 bases, with 7 bases between them. This CDR3 has 11 residues. The germline V gene has CDR1 DFQATT and CDR2 SNEGSKA (reference sequence). The CDR3 spells CSATPSEKLFF. The CDR3 DNA is TGCAGTGCTACTCCGAGTGAAAAACTGTTTTTT.

This clonotype was counted a few times. The V and J genes are TRBV3-1 and TRBJ1-2; D ambiguous. The CDR3 sequence is 14 residues long. Trimming cost V 1 base and J 0 bases, with 6 bases left between them. CDR1 is LGHDT and CDR2 is YNNKEL in the germline V gene (reference sequence). DNA for the CDR3: TGTGCCAGCAGCCAAGGGGGTTCTAACTATGGCTACACCTTC. Translating it yields CASSQGGSNYGYTF.

This clonotype was seen at least ten times. The chain joins TRBV28 to TRBJ2-7; TRBD1 is a possible D gene (6 bases). The germline CDR1 and CDR2 sequences are MDHEN and SYDVKM. The CDR3 contains 13 residues. CDR3 sequence (DNA): TGTGCTGTCCAAGGCAGGGGACAAGTCGAGCAGTACTTC. The encoded protein is CAVQGRGQVEQYF.

This chain uses TRBV20-1 with TRBJ1-2; D is undetermined. This CDR3 has 11 amino acids. Germline CDR1 DFQATT, CDR2 SNEGSKA (reference sequence). CDR3 amino acids: CSGEEDRGYTF. The CDR3 DNA reads as TGCAGCGGGGAAGAGGACCGTGGCTACACCTTC.

This clonotype was seen only a few times. This chain connects TRBV5-1 to TRBJ2-5; weak D call: TRBD1 (5 bases). Near its end, the DNA agrees better with TRBJ2-7, so the J call may be wrong. The germline V gene encodes CDR1 SGHRS and CDR2 YFSETQ. The CDR3 runs to 16 residues. DNA for the CDR3: TGCGCCAGCAGCTCATCGACGACAGCGTCCCAATACGAGCAGTACTTC. Its translation is CASSSSTTASQYEQYF.

This clonotype was seen only a few times. This chain uses TRBV28 with TRBJ1-2; TRBD1 agrees at 7 bases. Trimming took 1 base from V and 6 from J; bases not matched to a gene: 8. The CDR3 runs to 15 residues. Germline V CDR1 and CDR2: MDHEN, SYDVKM. In nucleotides, the CDR3 is TGTGCCAGCAGTTTATCGGTTACAGGGGAGGATGGCTACACCTTC. Encoded protein: CASSLSVTGEDGYTF.

This clonotype was observed at least ten times. The chain carries TRBV27 and TRBJ2-7, with 8 bases aligning to TRBD1. J gave up 6 bases and V 5 bases, and 12 bases lay outside the gene matches. CDR3 size: 15 residues. CDR1 is MNHEY, CDR2 SMNVEV, per germline (reference sequence). This CDR3 is CASSLYGTQGGEQYF. CDR3 in DNA: TGTGCCAGCAGTCTATACGGGACACAGGGGGGCGAGCAGTACTTC.

The V and J genes are TRBV10-3 and TRBJ2-3; perhaps TRBD2 as D (6 bases). CDR3 length: 14 residues. The germline V gene encodes CDR1 ENHRY and CDR2 SYGVKD. Trimming took off 0 bases at V and 6 bases at J, with 10 bases between the two ends. The CDR3 protein is CAISESIAGDTQYF. The CDR3, as DNA: TGTGCCATCAGTGAGTCGATCGCGGGGGATACGCAGTATTTT.

This clonotype was observed once. A much larger clone differs from this one at a single base, so this may be a read error. In this CDR3 the conserved last residue, phenylalanine or tryptophan, is missing, so a read error is likely. The V and J genes are TRBV20-1 and TRBJ2-5; TRBD2 is a possible D gene (6 bases). Trimming took 4 bases from V and 2 from J, leaving 11 bases between them. The length of the CDR3 is 13 residues. Germline V gives CDR1 DFQATT, CDR2 SNEGSKA (reference sequence). The CDR3 DNA sequence: TGCAGTGCTATGCGGGACGGACAAGAGACCCAGTACGTC. It encodes CSAMRDGQETQYV.

The rearrangement links TRBV6-1 to TRBJ2-6, with a weak D call TRBD1 (6 bases). Trimming cost V 9 bases and J 2 bases, with 14 bases left between them. Looked up from germline, CDR1 is MNHNS and CDR2 is SASEGT. The CDR3 consists of 15 residues. CDR3 nucleotides: TGTGCCAGTAGGACAGCACTGGCTGGGGCCAACGTCCTGACTTTC. Translated: CASRTALAGANVLTF.

Many counts were recorded for this clonotype. The rearrangement joins TRBV7-9 to TRBJ2-7; D is ambiguous. V lost 2 bases, J lost 7 bases, and 12 bases lay in between. The CDR3 length is 13 residues. Germline V lookup: CDR1 SEHNR, CDR2 FQNEAQ (reference sequence). The CDR3 sequence: CASSLYDTTEQYF. CDR3 DNA: TGTGCCAGCAGCTTATACGACACTACAGAGCAGTACTTC. The full variable domain, its missing parts supplied by reference TRBV7-9 and TRBJ2-7, is DTGVSQNPRHKITKRGQNVTFRCDPISEHNRLYWYRQTLGQGPEFLTYFQNEAQLEKSRLLSDRFSAERPKGSFSTLEIQRTEQGDSAMYLCASSLYDTTEQYFGPGTRLTVT.

The J gene is TRBJ2-1, the V gene TRBV20-1, with no clear D. There are 12 residues in the CDR3. Trimming left V 3 bases short and J 6 bases short, with 9 bases between. Per the germline V gene, CDR1 is DFQATT and CDR2 is SNEGSKA (reference sequence). Here the CDR3 DNA reads TGCAGTGCTAGTACCCAAGTCAATGAGCAGTTCTTC. This codes for CSASTQVNEQFF.

The chain couples TRBV20-1 to TRBJ1-1, with TRBD1 as a possible D gene (6 bases). The CDR3 is 15 amino acids. V dropped 4 bases and J dropped 3 bases, with 18 bases sitting between them. CDR1 is DFQATT, CDR2 SNEGSKA, per germline (reference sequence). The CDR3 DNA is TGCAGTGCTAACTCGGGGGCGGGTGGGGACACTGAAGCTTTCTTT. Encoded protein: CSANSGAGGDTEAFF.

This chain uses TRBV4-3 with TRBJ1-5; D call uncertain. Germline CDR1 reads LGHNA; CDR2 reads YSLEER. The germline V and J ends were trimmed by 0 bases and 0 bases, with 18 bases remaining between them. CDR3 length equals 19 residues. Here the CDR3 reads CASSQDLVTTFNSNQPQHF. The DNA of the CDR3 is TGCGCCAGCAGCCAAGATCTTGTAACGACCTTTAATAGCAATCAGCCCCAGCATTTT.

Note on this clonotype: With a much larger clone just one base away, this may be a read error. Because it lacks the conserved phenylalanine or tryptophan at the end, this CDR3 is likely a read error. This chain uses TRBV5-1 with TRBJ1-2; TRBD1 matches at 7 bases. Unmatched junction bases numbered 9, after V lost 6 bases and J lost 1 base. This CDR3 has 15 residues. Germline V gene lookup returns CDR1 SGHRS and CDR2 YFSETQ. Here the CDR3 reads CASIEGGGSNYGYTC. In nucleotides, the CDR3 is TGCGCCAGCATCGAAGGGGGCGGCAGTAACTATGGCTACACCTGC.

This clonotype was picked up many times. The rearrangement links TRBV4-1 to TRBJ2-3; D call uncertain. The ends were cut back, 0 bases at V and 6 bases at J, with 13 bases in the middle. Germline values: CDR1 MGHRA, CDR2 YSYEKL. The length of the CDR3 is 15 residues. The CDR3 spells CASSQDWQPFDTQYF. The CDR3 DNA reads as TGCGCCAGCAGCCAAGACTGGCAGCCGTTCGATACGCAGTATTTT.

This clonotype has more than one count but fewer than ten. The chain employs TRBV6-5 and TRBJ2-1, with TRBD1 identical over 8 bases. CDR1 and CDR2 from the germline V gene are MNHEY and SVGAGI. The CDR3 is 17 amino acids. Unmatched junction bases numbered 11, after V lost 7 bases and J lost 0 bases. The CDR3 region is CASIAKAGTGSYNEQFF. In DNA, the CDR3 is TGTGCCAGCATTGCTAAAGCCGGGACAGGCTCCTACAATGAGCAGTTCTTC.

In the case of this clonotype: Since a much larger clone is just one base distant, this may be a read error. The chain recombines TRBV29-1 with TRBJ2-5; D uncertain. The V end was cut by 3 bases, the J end by 2 bases, with 7 bases between. Germline V gene data show CDR1 as SQVTM and CDR2 as ANQGSEA. The CDR3 consists of 12 residues. In DNA form, the CDR3 reads TGCAGCGTTGATATCGGACAAGAGACCCAGTACTTC. As protein: CSVDIGQETQYF.

V usage is TRBV19 and J usage is TRBJ2-3; no clear D. The V end was cut by 1 base, the J end by 6 bases, with 5 bases between. The CDR3 is made up of 12 amino acids. The germline V gene has CDR1 LNHDA and CDR2 SQIVND (reference sequence). The CDR3 nucleotides are TGTGCCAGTAGTATAGTGGGGGATACGCAGTATTTT. Protein product: CASSIVGDTQYF.

V usage is TRBV5-1 and J usage is TRBJ1-4; tentatively, D is TRBD1 (6 bases). Germline V lookup: CDR1 SGHRS, CDR2 YFSETQ. The CDR3 loop spans 14 amino acids. V shed 3 bases and J shed 8 bases, with 14 bases lying between them. The CDR3 DNA reads as TGCGCCAGCAGCTCTGGGGCAACAGGGGAAAAACTGTTTTTT. As protein: CASSSGATGEKLFF.